This T cell receptor (beta chain) was retrieved from a study of technical replicates of blood from a handful of donors. Using immunoSEQ multiplex PCR, the repertoire was profiled, and TCRdb retains in-frame clones only, with some absent. The sample records fewer than 90,000 clones, around 94% being singletons. The germline CDR1 and CDR2 sequences are SNHLY and FYNNEI. The CDR3 has 12 amino acids. V lost 6 bases and J lost 4; bases outside the gene matches: 2. Sample: T cells isolated from PBMCs. This sequence joins TRBV2 and TRBJ1-2; TRBD1 matches at 7 bases. The receptor was derived from a human donor in good health. CDR3 protein: CASRDRSYGYTF. The CDR3 DNA is TGTGCCAGCAGGGACAGGTCCTATGGCTACACCTTC.